This T cell receptor beta chain was identified in a study of T cell changes during pregnancy in multiple sclerosis. Trimming removed 4 bases at V and 6 bases at J, with 11 bases between. The germline V gene has CDR1 SGHNT and CDR2 YYREEE (reference sequence). This CDR3 has 12 residues. Here immunoSEQ multiplex PCR was the method, and the copy in TCRdb shows in-frame clones only, minus some. The sample lists 15,000 or so clones; 80% to 95% were seen once. The TCR originated in a female donor in good health, enrolled as a control in a pregnancy study. V usage is TRBV5-4 and J usage is TRBJ2-7, with a weak D call TRBD1 (5 bases). Sequencing was performed on peripheral blood, taken in the second trimester of pregnancy. The CDR3 coding sequence is TGTGCCAGCAGCCCAGGGTTTGGCGAGCAGTACTTC. It encodes CASSPGFGEQYF.